Presented here are 31 T cell receptor beta chains from one specimen sequenced in a study of cytomegalovirus exposure and HLA in healthy donors. Assay used: immunoSEQ multiplex PCR; TCRdb lists only in-frame clones, some missing. The profile shows over 90,000 clones, 85% to 95% of them singletons. Material for sequencing was PBMCs. These receptor sequences come from a woman under 30 in good health and CMV-seronegative.

The V gene is TRBV5-1, the J gene TRBJ1-1; TRBD1 matches at 7 bases. CDR1 is SGHRS, CDR2 YFSETQ, per germline. The CDR3 is made up of 14 amino acids. Losses at the gene ends were 0 bases for V and 4 bases for J; bases not matched to a gene: 3. In nucleotides, the CDR3 is TGCGCCAGCAGCTTGGACCCAGGGGGCACTGAAGCTTTCTTT. Translating gives CASSLDPGGTEAFF.

The chain carries TRBV27 and TRBJ1-1, with 10 nucleotides matching TRBD1. Germline V CDR1 and CDR2: MNHEY, SMNVEV (reference sequence). With V trimmed by 3 bases and J by 0 bases, 13 bases remained unmatched. CDR3 length: 19 amino acids. CDR3 bases: TGTGCCAGCAGTTTGGGACAGGGGTCCCCACCCTCCATGAACACTGAAGCTTTCTTT. Its translation: CASSLGQGSPPSMNTEAFF.

J is TRBJ2-1 and V is TRBV6-4; D might be TRBD2 (7 bases). There are 15 residues in the CDR3. Per germline, CDR1 MRHNA and CDR2 SNTAGT. The V end was cut by 8 bases, the J end by 2 bases, with 16 bases between. CDR3 region: CASGLGGAAYNEQFF. The DNA for the CDR3 is TGTGCCAGCGGGCTGGGGGGGGCGGCCTACAATGAGCAGTTCTTC.

This clone was picked up one time. J is TRBJ2-5 and V is TRBV6-6, with 9 bases aligning to TRBD2. Trimming took 2 bases from V and 5 from J; bases not matched to a gene: 0. CDR3 length: 13 residues. Germline V gene lookup returns CDR1 MNHNY and CDR2 SVGAGI (reference sequence). The CDR3 loop reads CASSYAGGETQYF. CDR3 DNA sequence: TGTGCCAGCAGTTACGCGGGGGGGGAGACCCAGTACTTC.

V usage is TRBV4-1 and J usage is TRBJ2-7, with D hard to call. V lost 3 bases and J 2 bases, leaving 8 bases between the germline ends. This CDR3 contains 13 residues. The germline gives CDR1 MGHRA, CDR2 YSYEKL. The CDR3 DNA reads TGCGCCAGCAGCCATGGCGCGGCCTACGAGCAGTACTTC. Translated, it gives CASSHGAAYEQYF.

This clone has just one count. The chain links TRBV7-8 to TRBJ2-1; 8 bases line up with TRBD2. This CDR3 has 15 amino acids. The V segment lost 5 bases and the J segment 1 base; nucleotides outside the gene matches: 4. Germline V gene data show CDR1 as SGHVS and CDR2 as FQNEAQ. CDR3 sequence (DNA): TGTGCCAGCAGCACTCGGGAGGGGTCCTACAATGAGCAGTTCTTC. Translation gives CASSTREGSYNEQFF.

The genes are TRBV11-1 and TRBJ2-3; D possibly corresponds to TRBD1 (6 bases). CDR1 is SGHAT, CDR2 FQDESV, per germline (reference sequence). CDR3 size: 14 residues. Trimming took 1 base from V and 1 from J, leaving 6 bases between them. CDR3 residues: CASSLDRGTDTQYF. CDR3 nucleotide sequence: TGTGCCAGCAGCTTAGACAGGGGCACAGATACGCAGTATTTT.

This sequence joins TRBV9 and TRBJ1-2, with D hard to call. Germline CDR1 and CDR2: SGDLS and YYNGEE. The germline V and J ends were trimmed by 5 bases and 4 bases, with 9 bases remaining between them. CDR3 length: 12 amino acids. DNA for the CDR3: TGTGCCAGCAGTTGGGCTTCCTATGGCTACACCTTC. Protein sequence: CASSWASYGYTF. Looking up the rest from reference TRBV9 and TRBJ1-2 gives the full variable domain: DSGVTQTPKHLITATGQRVTLRCSPRSGDLSVYWYQQSLDQGLQFLIQYYNGEERAKGNILERFSAQQFPDLHSELNLSSLELGDSALYFCASSWASYGYTFGSGTRLTVV.

This chain uses TRBV30 with TRBJ2-5; 8 bases align to TRBD2. This CDR3 has 17 amino acids. Germline V lookup: CDR1 GTSNPN, CDR2 SVGIG (reference sequence). Losses at the gene ends were 2 bases for V and 7 bases for J; bases not matched to a gene: 18. CDR3 sequence reads: CAWSPPMASGFKWTQYF. Here the CDR3 DNA reads TGTGCCTGGAGTCCCCCTATGGCTAGCGGGTTCAAGTGGACCCAGTACTTC.

CDR3 DNA: TGTGCCATCAGTGGAACGACAGGGATTCATGGCTACACCTTC. Translating gives CAISGTTGIHGYTF. The V and J genes are TRBV10-3 and TRBJ1-2; TRBD1 agrees at 7 bases. The germline V gene has CDR1 ENHRY and CDR2 SYGVKD. J lost 6 bases, V lost 4 bases, and 8 bases had no gene match. The CDR3 has 14 amino acids.

The chain is built from TRBV14 and TRBJ2-5; D is ambiguous. Trimming removed 0 bases at V and 6 bases at J, with 14 bases between. The CDR3 has 15 residues. Germline CDR1 and CDR2: SGHDN and FVKESK. The CDR3: CASSQDYFGSQTQYF. Written as DNA, the CDR3 is TGTGCCAGCAGCCAAGATTATTTCGGTAGTCAGACCCAGTACTTC.

V usage is TRBV6-1 and J usage is TRBJ1-1; TRBD1 matches 12 bases. The CDR3 sequence is 18 residues long. CDR1 is MNHNS and CDR2 is SASEGT in the germline V gene. The V gene end was trimmed by 4 bases and the J gene end by 1 base; junction bases not matched to a gene: 10. CDR3 sequence (DNA): TGTGCCAGCAGTGCCCCCGGGACAGGGGGCTCTAAGAACACTGAAGCTTTCTTT. Its translation is CASSAPGTGGSKNTEAFF.

The V gene is TRBV4-1, the J gene TRBJ1-3; D gene ambiguous. Germline V gene lookup returns CDR1 MGHRA and CDR2 YSYEKL. The CDR3 is 14 residues long. V gave up 1 base and J gave up 2 bases, with 6 bases separating them. Here the CDR3 reads CASSQVSPGNTIYF. CDR3 nucleotide sequence: TGCGCCAGCAGCCAAGTATCCCCTGGAAACACCATATATTTT.

This clone was seen just once. The J gene is TRBJ2-2, the V gene TRBV6-4; TRBD1 matches 7 bases. The V gene's germline CDR1 is MRHNA and CDR2 SNTAGT. The CDR3 totals 15 residues. J was trimmed by 3 bases and V by 5 bases; bases with no gene match: 6. In DNA, the CDR3 is TGTGCCAGCAGTCCGGGACAGTCGGACACCGGGGAGCTGTTTTTT. As protein: CASSPGQSDTGELFF.

This clone has just one count. The gene calls are TRBV5-4 and TRBJ1-1; no reliable D call. Germline loops: CDR1 SGHNT, CDR2 YYREEE (reference sequence). This CDR3 has 14 residues. Trimming stripped 4 bases from V and 5 bases from J, with 15 bases between. The CDR3 loop is CASSTIAVGTEAFF. Written as DNA, the CDR3 is TGTGCCAGCAGCACAATAGCCGTAGGAACTGAAGCTTTCTTT.

This rearrangement joins TRBV7-9 to TRBJ2-7, with 9 bases matching TRBD2. The CDR3 is 15 residues long. Germline V lookup: CDR1 SEHNR, CDR2 FQNEAQ (reference sequence). Losses at the gene ends were 2 bases for V and 6 bases for J; bases not matched to a gene: 8. CDR3 sequence (DNA): TGTGCCAGCAGCTTATTCATTGGACTAGCGAGCGAGCAGTACTTC. This encodes CASSLFIGLASEQYF.

The chain employs TRBV29-1 and TRBJ2-7; 11 nucleotides agree with TRBD2. With V trimmed by 6 bases and J by 4 bases, 8 bases remained unmatched. Germline V CDR1 and CDR2: SQVTM, ANQGSEA. CDR3 size: 14 residues. The CDR3 DNA is TGCAGCGTCGTCCCGGGACTAGCGGATTACGAGCAGTACTTC. This translates into CSVVPGLADYEQYF.

On this clone itself: This same CDR3 is encoded by further DNA sequences in the sample. This chain joins TRBV5-4 and TRBJ1-2, with 8 bases aligning to TRBD1. Germline CDR1 is SGHNT and CDR2 is YYREEE (reference sequence). V lost 4 bases to trimming and J lost 5 bases; unmatched junction nucleotides: 4. There are 13 residues in the CDR3. The DNA for the CDR3 is TGTGCCAGCAGCCTGGGACAGGATTATGGCTACACCTTC. Translated: CASSLGQDYGYTF.

This chain connects TRBV10-3 to TRBJ1-4; a possible D gene is TRBD1 (5 bases). The CDR3 is made up of 15 amino acids. The germline V gene has CDR1 ENHRY and CDR2 SYGVKD. The germline V and J ends were trimmed by 10 bases and 6 bases, with 21 bases remaining between them. The CDR3 loop reads CATGSGQGFDEKLFF. As DNA, the CDR3 is TGTGCCACCGGGTCAGGGCAGGGCTTCGATGAAAAACTGTTTTTT.

This rearrangement joins TRBV18 to TRBJ2-2; 7 nucleotides line up with TRBD1. CDR3 length equals 15 residues. Looked up from germline, CDR1 is KGHSH and CDR2 is LQKENI. Unmatched junction bases numbered 2, after V lost 3 bases and J lost 1 base. The DNA for the CDR3 is TGTGCCAGCTCACCCAGACAGGGGAACACCGGGGAGCTGTTTTTT. Translating gives CASSPRQGNTGELFF.

The V call is TRBV29-1, the J call TRBJ1-2; D possibly corresponds to TRBD1 (5 bases). Germline values: CDR1 SQVTM, CDR2 ANQGSEA. The CDR3 length is 10 residues. Trimming pared 8 bases from V and 6 bases from J, leaving 10 bases between. The CDR3 DNA reads as TGCAGCACAGGTTCCGATGGCTACACCTTC. Protein sequence: CSTGSDGYTF.

This sequence joins TRBV6-1 and TRBJ1-5; 7 bases are shared with TRBD1. CDR1 and CDR2 from the germline V gene are MNHNS and SASEGT. The CDR3 consists of 14 residues. V lost 6 bases and J lost 0; bases outside the gene matches: 2. The CDR3 reads CASRGDSSNQPQHF. CDR3 DNA: TGTGCCAGCAGAGGGGACAGTAGCAATCAGCCCCAGCATTTT.

The rearrangement links TRBV5-1 to TRBJ2-1, with TRBD2 matching over 9 bases. Trimming at V came to 2 bases and at J to 5 bases, leaving 11 bases not matched to a gene. This CDR3 has 17 amino acids. From germline, CDR1 is SGHRS and CDR2 YFSETQ. CDR3 loop: CASSLYFGASGNNEQFF. The CDR3 region has the DNA TGCGCCAGCAGCTTATACTTCGGGGCTAGCGGGAACAATGAGCAGTTCTTC.

The chain combines TRBV10-3 with TRBJ1-5, with TRBD1 matching 7 bases. J gave up 6 bases and V 3 bases, and 8 bases lay outside the gene matches. Germline V gene sequence: CDR1 ENHRY, CDR2 SYGVKD. The CDR3 sequence is 15 residues long. The CDR3 loop reads CAISDNAGGGQPQHF. The CDR3 DNA sequence: TGTGCCATCAGTGATAACGCAGGGGGAGGTCAGCCCCAGCATTTT.

The chain has TRBV5-1 and TRBJ2-4, with D perhaps TRBD2 (6 bases). The length of the CDR3 is 13 residues. V lost 3 bases and J lost 7, with 11 bases in between. Germline assignment: CDR1 SGHRS and CDR2 YFSETQ. The DNA for the CDR3 is TGCGCCAGCAGCTCCGCGGAGGGTAACATTCAGTACTTC. Translating it yields CASSSAEGNIQYF. The full variable domain, with the rest looked up from reference TRBV5-1 and TRBJ2-4, is KAGVTQTPRYLIKTRGQQVTLSCSPISGHRSVSWYQQTPGQGLQFLFEYFSETQRNKGNFPGRFSGRQFSNSRSEMNVSTLELGDSALYLCASSSAEGNIQYFGAGTRLSVL.

The chain employs TRBV2 and TRBJ2-7; 9 bases are a match to TRBD1. Trimming cost V 6 bases and J 3 bases; bases outside gene matches: 9. The CDR3 extends over 15 amino acids. From germline, CDR1 is SNHLY and CDR2 FYNNEI. CDR3 coding DNA: TGTGCCAGCAGGGCCCGACAGGGGGGTAACTACGAGCAGTACTTC. Amino acids: CASRARQGGNYEQYF.

The rearrangement links TRBV12-5 to TRBJ1-6; unclear D gene. V lost 8 bases, J lost 2 bases, and 13 bases lay in between. Germline loops: CDR1 LGHNT, CDR2 FRNRAP. The CDR3 extends over 15 amino acids. CDR3 DNA sequence: TGTGCTAGTCAAGGCGGGCAGGCCTATAATTCACCCCTCCACTTT. It translates to CASQGGQAYNSPLHF.

The rearrangement joins TRBV6-1 to TRBJ1-5, with 9 bases lining up with TRBD1. Losses at the gene ends were 3 bases for V and 1 base for J; bases not matched to a gene: 1. CDR3 length: 15 residues. Germline V gene lookup returns CDR1 MNHNS and CDR2 SASEGT. This chain's CDR3 is CASSEGQGSNQPQHF. Here the CDR3 DNA reads TGTGCCAGCAGTGAGGGACAGGGAAGCAATCAGCCCCAGCATTTT.

The rearrangement joins TRBV19 to TRBJ1-1, with 7 nucleotides matching TRBD1. CDR3 length: 21 amino acids. The junction had 24 bases not matched to a gene; V was cut back by 4 bases and J by 1 base. Germline CDR1 LNHDA, CDR2 SQIVND (reference sequence). The CDR3 protein is CASSNRQGRRVVGPTNTEAFF. The CDR3 DNA follows: TGTGCCAGTAGTAATCGACAGGGACGGCGTGTGGTAGGTCCGACGAACACTGAAGCTTTCTTT.

This chain uses TRBV7-9 with TRBJ1-1; D gene ambiguous. With 5 bases removed from V and 1 base from J, the gap between germline ends came to 8 bases. The CDR3 has 13 residues. CDR1 is SEHNR and CDR2 is FQNEAQ in the germline V gene (reference sequence). CDR3 region: CASSLQTNTEAFF. As DNA, the CDR3 is TGTGCCAGCAGCCTACAGACGAACACTGAAGCTTTCTTT.

The chain recombines TRBV27 with TRBJ2-4; the match to TRBD1 covers 8 bases. V lost 6 bases to trimming and J lost 8 bases; unmatched junction nucleotides: 12. In germline, CDR1 is MNHEY, CDR2 SMNVEV (reference sequence). The CDR3 runs to 15 residues. CDR3 DNA sequence: TGTGCCAGCAGGCAATCCAGGGGGCTGGCAGACATTCAGTACTTC. Protein: CASRQSRGLADIQYF.